This entry lists 6 T cell receptor beta chains sequenced from one sample in a study of monozygotic twins with inflammatory bowel disease. TCRdb processed the 5' RACE reads again and assigns one entry to each CDR3 protein, with no DNA. The sample holds roughly 320,000 distinct CDR3 sequences. The sequenced material came from blood. These receptors all stem from a human donor with ulcerative colitis or Crohn's disease, or a healthy co-twin of an affected twin (not recorded which).

The chain has TRBV3-1 and TRBJ2-1; lacking DNA, the TRBD1 call made by TCRdb goes unchecked. The CDR3 contains 16 residues. Looked up from germline, CDR1 is LGHDT and CDR2 is YNNKEL (reference sequence). The CDR3 spells CASSLKAPLSYNEQFF.

This sequence joins TRBV6-2 or TRBV6-3 and TRBJ1-4. The germline gives CDR1 MNHEY, CDR2 SVGEGT. The CDR3 is 15 residues long. This CDR3 reads CASNRLGATNEKLFF.

The V gene is TRBV28, the J gene TRBJ2-3; TCRdb names TRBD2, which stays unverified in the absence of DNA. CDR3 size: 14 residues. Germline V CDR1 and CDR2: MDHEN, SYDVKM. This CDR3 is CASSFTSVIDTQYF.

V and J are TRBV29-1 and TRBJ2-1; TCRdb proposes TRBD2, but this gene call is untestable without DNA. This CDR3 has 13 amino acids. The germline V gene encodes CDR1 SQVTM and CDR2 ANQGSEA. The CDR3 here is CSALADSYNEQFF.

The rearrangement uses TRBV9 and TRBJ2-3. Per germline, CDR1 SGDLS and CDR2 YYNGEE. The CDR3 is 15 amino acids. The CDR3 protein is CASSVDGRRTDTQYF.

V usage is TRBV21-1 and J usage is TRBJ2-1; TCRdb reports TRBD1, a call that lacks DNA to check it against. TRBV21-1 is noted as a pseudogene. The CDR3 runs to 15 residues. The CDR3 is CASSIVQGRDDEQFF.